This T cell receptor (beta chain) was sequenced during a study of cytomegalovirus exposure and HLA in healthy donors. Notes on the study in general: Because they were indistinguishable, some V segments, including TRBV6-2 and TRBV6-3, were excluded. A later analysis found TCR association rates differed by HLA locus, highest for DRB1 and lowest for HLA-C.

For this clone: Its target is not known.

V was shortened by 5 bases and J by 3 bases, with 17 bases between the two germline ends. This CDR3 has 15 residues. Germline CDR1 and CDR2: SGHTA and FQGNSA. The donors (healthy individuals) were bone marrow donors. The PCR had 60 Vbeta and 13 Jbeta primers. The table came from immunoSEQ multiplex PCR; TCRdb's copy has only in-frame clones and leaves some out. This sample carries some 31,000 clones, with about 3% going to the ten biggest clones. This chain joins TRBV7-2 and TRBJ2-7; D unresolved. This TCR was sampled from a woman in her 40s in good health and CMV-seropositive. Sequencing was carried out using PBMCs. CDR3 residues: CASSPARSAYYEQYF. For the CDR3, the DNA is TGTGCCAGCAGCCCAGCTCGGAGCGCGTACTACGAGCAGTACTTC. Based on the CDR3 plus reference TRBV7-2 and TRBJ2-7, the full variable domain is GAGVSQSPSNKVTEKGKDVELRCDPISGHTALYWYRQSLGQGLEFLIYFQGNSAPDKSGLPSDRFSAERTGGSVSTLTIQRTQQEDSAVYLCASSPARSAYYEQYFGPGTRLTVT.